These 26 T cell receptor beta chains were sequenced from one sample in a study of cytomegalovirus exposure and HLA in healthy donors. The PCR ran on 60 Vbeta and 13 Jbeta primers. The data were produced by immunoSEQ multiplex PCR, yet TCRdb's version contains in-frame clones alone and is incomplete. The data contain 110,000 to 150,000 clones, about 75% of them singletons. The source material was PBMCs. These receptors originate from a woman between 25 and 40 years old in good health and CMV-seronegative.

This clone came up a few times. The chain joins TRBV5-1 to TRBJ2-5; 7 bases match TRBD1. The germline CDR1 and CDR2 sequences are SGHRS and YFSETQ. This CDR3 is built from 15 residues. Germline trimming cut 0 bases from V and 1 base from J; bases unmatched to any gene: 3. CDR3 loop: CASSLGTGVQETQYF. The CDR3 DNA is TGCGCCAGCAGCTTGGGGACAGGCGTCCAAGAGACCCAGTACTTC.

V is TRBV9 and J is TRBJ1-1; D possibly corresponds to TRBD1 (6 bases). Per germline, CDR1 SGDLS and CDR2 YYNGEE. CDR3 length: 13 amino acids. Trimming cost V 5 bases and J 3 bases, with 11 bases left between them. CDR3 sequence reads: CASSLTGDTEAFF. DNA of the CDR3: TGTGCCAGCAGTCTGACAGGTGACACTGAAGCTTTCTTT.

V is TRBV30 and J is TRBJ1-5, with TRBD1 matching over 8 bases. The CDR3 totals 16 residues. The V and J ends lost 3 bases and 7 bases, in that order; junction bases with no gene match: 14. CDR1 is GTSNPN, CDR2 SVGIG, per germline (reference sequence). Here the CDR3 reads CAWSALGAGGRQPQHF. CDR3 DNA sequence: TGTGCCTGGAGCGCCCTGGGGGCAGGGGGCAGACAGCCCCAGCATTTT.

The chain couples TRBV11-2 to TRBJ1-1, with 12 bases lining up with TRBD1. V shed 5 bases, J shed 1 base, and the junction held 8 bases outside the gene matches. The CDR3 sequence is 17 residues long. Per the germline V gene, CDR1 is SGHAT and CDR2 is FQNNGV. CDR3 region: CASSPGGQGAWNTEAFF. The CDR3 DNA is TGTGCCAGCAGCCCCGGGGGACAGGGGGCTTGGAACACTGAAGCTTTCTTT.

Sample share makes this clone large. The chain links TRBV4-3 to TRBJ2-1, with 7 bases identical to TRBD2. The CDR3 runs to 16 residues. Germline CDR1 LGHNA, CDR2 YSLEER. Losses at the gene ends were 0 bases for V and 6 bases for J; bases not matched to a gene: 8. The chain's CDR3 is CASSQEGAGSPNEQFF. CDR3 in DNA: TGCGCCAGCAGCCAAGAAGGAGCGGGGTCTCCCAATGAGCAGTTCTTC.

J is TRBJ1-1 and V is TRBV9; no reliable D call. Trimming left V 2 bases short and J 1 base short, with 9 bases between. Germline V gene data show CDR1 as SGDLS and CDR2 as YYNGEE. The CDR3 is made up of 14 amino acids. The CDR3 loop reads CASSVSPGNTEAFF. In nucleotides, the CDR3 is TGTGCCAGCAGCGTTAGCCCCGGGAACACTGAAGCTTTCTTT.

The genes are TRBV29-1 and TRBJ1-3; maybe TRBD1 (6 bases). CDR3 length: 12 amino acids. Per germline, CDR1 SQVTM and CDR2 ANQGSEA. V dropped 7 bases and J dropped 8 bases, with 15 bases sitting between them. In DNA, the CDR3 is TGCAGCGCCAGGACAGCGCGGGACACCATATATTTT. Translation: CSARTARDTIYF.

The gene calls are TRBV13 and TRBJ2-7; a possible D gene is TRBD1 (6 bases). The CDR3 loop spans 16 amino acids. The ends were cut back, 5 bases at V and 0 bases at J, with 17 bases in the middle. In germline, CDR1 is PRHDT, CDR2 FYEKMQ (reference sequence). CDR3: CASSPRQEVNSYEQYF. The CDR3 DNA follows: TGTGCCAGCAGCCCCAGACAGGAGGTCAACTCCTACGAGCAGTACTTC.

The chain uses TRBV9 and TRBJ2-1, with D perhaps TRBD2 (5 bases). Trimming stripped 0 bases from V and 5 bases from J, with 15 bases between. Per the germline V gene, CDR1 is SGDLS and CDR2 is YYNGEE. CDR3 size: 16 residues. The CDR3 spells CASSVDAAVINNEQFF. The CDR3 bases are TGTGCCAGCAGCGTAGATGCAGCGGTGATTAACAATGAGCAGTTCTTC.

This clone appeared once. V and J are TRBV30 and TRBJ1-3; maybe TRBD1 (5 bases). CDR1 is GTSNPN and CDR2 is SVGIG in the germline V gene (reference sequence). Trimming took off 3 bases at V and 4 bases at J, with 22 bases between the two ends. The length of the CDR3 is 17 residues. CDR3 nucleotides: TGTGCCTGGAGGTCCCAGGAGGGACCGACGGCCGGAAACACCATATATTTT. Translated, it gives CAWRSQEGPTAGNTIYF.

This clone was seen more than once but under ten times. V is TRBV7-6 and J is TRBJ2-3, with 10 bases matching TRBD2. The CDR3 extends over 17 amino acids. The germline V gene encodes CDR1 SGHVS and CDR2 FNYEAQ. Trimming removed 2 bases from V and 5 bases from J; junction bases left unmatched: 10. The CDR3 bases are TGTGCCAGCAGCTTATCTGTGAGCGGGGGGGCTGGAGATACGCAGTATTTT. It codes for CASSLSVSGGAGDTQYF.

This clone turned up a few times. CDR3: CASSPGGQPQHF. In DNA, the CDR3 is TGTGCCAGCAGTCCCGGGGGGCAGCCCCAGCATTTT. The V call is TRBV28, the J call TRBJ1-5; TRBD1 might be the D (5 bases). V was pared by 5 bases and J by 7 bases, with 9 bases between. The CDR3 extends over 12 amino acids. Germline V gives CDR1 MDHEN, CDR2 SYDVKM. Full variable domain (missing parts from reference TRBV28 and TRBJ1-5): DVKVTQSSRYLVKRTGEKVFLECVQDMDHENMFWYRQDPGLGLRLIYFSYDVKMKEKGDIPEGYSVSREKKERFSLILESASTNQTSMYLCASSPGGQPQHFGDGTRLSIL.

The gene calls are TRBV2 and TRBJ1-1; 7 positions agree with TRBD1. This CDR3 spans 13 amino acids. J was trimmed by 7 bases and V by 6 bases; bases with no gene match: 8. Germline loops: CDR1 SNHLY, CDR2 FYNNEI. The CDR3 DNA reads as TGTGCCAGCAGGGGACAGAATGATTTTGAAGCTTTCTTT. Translation: CASRGQNDFEAFF.

The chain couples TRBV5-1 to TRBJ1-2; 7 positions match TRBD1. The CDR3 loop spans 14 amino acids. Germline V gives CDR1 SGHRS, CDR2 YFSETQ. J gave up 3 bases and V 5 bases, and 7 bases lay outside the gene matches. This CDR3 is CASSEAGGDYGYTF. CDR3 DNA: TGCGCCAGCAGTGAGGCAGGGGGAGACTATGGCTACACCTTC. Supplemented by reference TRBV5-1 and TRBJ1-2, the full variable domain reads KAGVTQTPRYLIKTRGQQVTLSCSPISGHRSVSWYQQTPGQGLQFLFEYFSETQRNKGNFPGRFSGRQFSNSRSEMNVSTLELGDSALYLCASSEAGGDYGYTFGSGTRLTVV.

This clone was observed a handful of times. J is TRBJ1-2 and V is TRBV11-2; D not resolved. V lost 0 bases to trimming and J lost 3 bases, with 8 bases between them. CDR1 and CDR2 (germline): SGHAT, FQNNGV. This CDR3 region has 14 residues. The CDR3 DNA is TGTGCCAGCAGCTTAGATTCTGGCTACTATGGCTACACCTTC. The encoded protein is CASSLDSGYYGYTF.

The V and J genes are TRBV9 and TRBJ2-1; tentatively, D is TRBD1 (6 bases). V lost 3 bases and J lost 1, with 14 bases in between. Germline loops: CDR1 SGDLS, CDR2 YYNGEE. CDR3 length: 16 amino acids. The CDR3 nucleotides are TGTGCCAGCAGCGGGGACAACGGAGATTCCTACAATGAGCAGTTCTTC. This translates into CASSGDNGDSYNEQFF.

The chain recombines TRBV13 with TRBJ2-7; TRBD1 might be the D (6 bases). The germline V gene encodes CDR1 PRHDT and CDR2 FYEKMQ (reference sequence). The CDR3 has 14 amino acids. Trimming removed 0 bases from V and 1 base from J, with 7 bases in between. For the CDR3, the DNA is TGTGCCAGCAGCTTAGGTGGGACATCCTACGAGCAGTACTTC. Protein sequence: CASSLGGTSYEQYF.

The table lists this clone with a count of one. The chain couples TRBV5-6 to TRBJ1-1; D unclear. Germline lookup yields CDR1 SGHDT and CDR2 YYEEEE. V shed 0 bases and J shed 5 bases, with 14 bases lying between them. The CDR3 has 15 residues. The CDR3 DNA sequence: TGTGCCAGCAGCTTGGAAGCCCACTCGTTGACTGAAGCTTTCTTT. This sequence encodes CASSLEAHSLTEAFF.

This clone was recorded a few times. The chain couples TRBV19 to TRBJ1-2; 8 nucleotides agree with TRBD1. The V segment lost 5 bases and the J segment 10 bases; nucleotides outside the gene matches: 9. CDR3 size: 13 residues. The germline CDR1 and CDR2 sequences are LNHDA and SQIVND (reference sequence). Here the CDR3 DNA reads TGTGCCAGTAGTTTCGGACAGGGCAGCTTCTACACCTTC. Translated: CASSFGQGSFYTF.

V gene TRBV5-1 combines with J gene TRBJ2-7; TRBD2 matches 8 bases. The CDR3 covers 19 residues. CDR1 is SGHRS, CDR2 YFSETQ, per germline. The V gene end was trimmed by 0 bases and the J gene end by 0 bases; junction bases not matched to a gene: 14. The DNA for the CDR3 is TGCGCCAGCAGCTTGGCGTGGCGGGGGGAGAACTCGATCTCCTACGAGCAGTACTTC. Its protein is CASSLAWRGENSISYEQYF. Based on the CDR3 plus reference TRBV5-1 and TRBJ2-7, the full variable domain is KAGVTQTPRYLIKTRGQQVTLSCSPISGHRSVSWYQQTPGQGLQFLFEYFSETQRNKGNFPGRFSGRQFSNSRSEMNVSTLELGDSALYLCASSLAWRGENSISYEQYFGPGTRLTVT.

The genes are TRBV5-1 and TRBJ2-7, with a possible D match to TRBD1 (5 bases). This CDR3 comprises 14 residues. Trimming stripped 2 bases from V and 3 bases from J, with 12 bases between. Germline CDR1 SGHRS, CDR2 YFSETQ. The chain's CDR3 is CASSFAGYGYEQYF. CDR3 in DNA: TGCGCCAGCAGCTTCGCAGGGTATGGCTACGAGCAGTACTTC.

J is TRBJ2-1 and V is TRBV6-5; possibly TRBD2 for D (5 bases). The length of the CDR3 is 12 residues. Germline V gives CDR1 MNHEY, CDR2 SVGAGI. Deletions cut 0 bases from V and 10 bases from J, with 7 bases between. The CDR3 DNA follows: TGTGCCAGCAGTTACTCCGGGATAGAGCAGTTCTTC. Encoded protein: CASSYSGIEQFF.

The V call is TRBV11-2, the J call TRBJ1-2; D might be TRBD1 (5 bases). CDR1 is SGHAT and CDR2 is FQNNGV in the germline V gene. V lost 1 base and J 3 bases, leaving 9 bases between the germline ends. The CDR3 is made up of 14 amino acids. The CDR3 nucleotides read TGTGCCAGCAGCTTAGGCAGGGCTTACTATGGCTACACCTTC. This codes for CASSLGRAYYGYTF.

The chain uses TRBV5-1 and TRBJ1-2; D might be TRBD1 (5 bases). Germline CDR1 reads SGHRS; CDR2 reads YFSETQ. V was cut by 0 bases and J by 8 bases, with 20 bases left in between. The CDR3 is made up of 16 amino acids. The CDR3 region has the DNA TGCGCCAGCAGCTTGGCCCCTCCAGGCAGGGATGGAGGCTACACCTTC. Residues: CASSLAPPGRDGGYTF.

V gene TRBV4-1 combines with J gene TRBJ1-4, with a tentative D call TRBD1 (5 bases). V dropped 6 bases and J dropped 2 bases, with 16 bases sitting between them. This CDR3 is 16 amino acids long. Germline V gene sequence: CDR1 MGHRA, CDR2 YSYEKL. The CDR3 DNA follows: TGCGCCAGCAGGTGGAGGGGAATAAGTACTAATGAAAAACTGTTTTTT. Translated: CASRWRGISTNEKLFF.

The chain is built from TRBV9 and TRBJ1-6; D remains unclear. Trimming removed 7 bases from V and 5 bases from J, with 10 bases in between. Looked up from germline, CDR1 is SGDLS and CDR2 is YYNGEE. The CDR3 covers 13 residues. Here the CDR3 DNA reads TGTGCCAGCTCAAACAGAAATAATTCACCCCTCCACTTT. Translating gives CASSNRNNSPLHF.